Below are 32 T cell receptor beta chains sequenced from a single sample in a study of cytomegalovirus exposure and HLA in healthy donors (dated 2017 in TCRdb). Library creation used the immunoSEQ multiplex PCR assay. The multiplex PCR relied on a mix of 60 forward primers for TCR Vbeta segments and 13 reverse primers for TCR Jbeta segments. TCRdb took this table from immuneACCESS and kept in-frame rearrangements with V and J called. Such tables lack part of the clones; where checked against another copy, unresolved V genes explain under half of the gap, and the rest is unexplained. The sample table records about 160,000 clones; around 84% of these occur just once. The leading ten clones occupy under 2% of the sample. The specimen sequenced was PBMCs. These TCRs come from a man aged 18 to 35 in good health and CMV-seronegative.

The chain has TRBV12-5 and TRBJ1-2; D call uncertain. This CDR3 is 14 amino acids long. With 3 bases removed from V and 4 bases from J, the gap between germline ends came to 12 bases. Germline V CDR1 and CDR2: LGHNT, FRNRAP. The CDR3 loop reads CASGFSFPRYGYTF. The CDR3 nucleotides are TGTGCTAGTGGTTTTAGCTTTCCTCGCTATGGCTACACCTTC.

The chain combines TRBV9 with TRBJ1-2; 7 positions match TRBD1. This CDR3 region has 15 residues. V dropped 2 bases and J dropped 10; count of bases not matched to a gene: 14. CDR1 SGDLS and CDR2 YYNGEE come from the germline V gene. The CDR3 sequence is CASSVRDRDLWAYTF. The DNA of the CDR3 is TGTGCCAGCAGCGTCCGAGACAGGGACCTATGGGCCTACACCTTC.

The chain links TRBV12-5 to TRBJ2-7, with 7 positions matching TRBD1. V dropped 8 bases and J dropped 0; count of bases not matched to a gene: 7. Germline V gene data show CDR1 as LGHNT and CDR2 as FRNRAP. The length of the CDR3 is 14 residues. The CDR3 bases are TGTGCTAGTACCCAGGGGGAGCTCTCCTACGAGCAGTACTTC. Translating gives CASTQGELSYEQYF.

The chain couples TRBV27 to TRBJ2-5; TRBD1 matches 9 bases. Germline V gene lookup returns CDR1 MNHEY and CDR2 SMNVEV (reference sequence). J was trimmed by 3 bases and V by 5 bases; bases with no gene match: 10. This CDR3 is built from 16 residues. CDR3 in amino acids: CASSLKIRDREETQYF. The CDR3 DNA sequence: TGTGCCAGCAGTCTCAAAATCCGGGACAGGGAAGAGACCCAGTACTTC.

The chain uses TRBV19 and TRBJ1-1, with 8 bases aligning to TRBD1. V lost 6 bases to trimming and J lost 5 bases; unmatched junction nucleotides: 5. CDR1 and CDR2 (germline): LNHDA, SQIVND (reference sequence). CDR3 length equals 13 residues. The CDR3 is CASSPGGWTEAFF. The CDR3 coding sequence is TGTGCCAGTAGCCCAGGGGGCTGGACTGAAGCTTTCTTT.

CDR3 loop: CASSPRLTLYEQYF. The CDR3 DNA is TGTGCCAGCAGCCCCCGGCTGACACTCTACGAGCAGTACTTC. V and J are TRBV9 and TRBJ2-7, with unresolved D. Trimming stripped 4 bases from V and 3 bases from J, with 14 bases between. The CDR3 consists of 14 residues. In germline, CDR1 is SGDLS, CDR2 YYNGEE. Based on the CDR3 plus reference TRBV9 and TRBJ2-7, the full variable domain is DSGVTQTPKHLITATGQRVTLRCSPRSGDLSVYWYQQSLDQGLQFLIQYYNGEERAKGNILERFSAQQFPDLHSELNLSSLELGDSALYFCASSPRLTLYEQYFGPGTRLTVT.

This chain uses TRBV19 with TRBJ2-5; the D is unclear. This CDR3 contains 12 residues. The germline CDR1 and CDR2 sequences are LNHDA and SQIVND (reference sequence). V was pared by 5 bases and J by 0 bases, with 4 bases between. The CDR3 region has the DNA TGTGCCAGTAGTGACTACCAAGAGACCCAGTACTTC. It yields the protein CASSDYQETQYF.

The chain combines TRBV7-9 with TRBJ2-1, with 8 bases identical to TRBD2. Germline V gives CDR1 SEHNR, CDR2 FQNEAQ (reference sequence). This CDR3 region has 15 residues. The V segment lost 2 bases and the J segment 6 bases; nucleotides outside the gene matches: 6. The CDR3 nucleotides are TGTGCCAGCAGCTTACTCGCGGGGGGCCCCAATGAGCAGTTCTTC. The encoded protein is CASSLLAGGPNEQFF.

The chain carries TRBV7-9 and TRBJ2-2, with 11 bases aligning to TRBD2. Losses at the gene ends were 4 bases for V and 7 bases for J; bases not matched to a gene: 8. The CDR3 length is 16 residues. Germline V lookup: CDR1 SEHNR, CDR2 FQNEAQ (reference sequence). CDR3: CASSWIAGGRIGELFF. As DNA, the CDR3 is TGTGCCAGCAGCTGGATAGCGGGAGGGAGGATCGGGGAGCTGTTTTTT.

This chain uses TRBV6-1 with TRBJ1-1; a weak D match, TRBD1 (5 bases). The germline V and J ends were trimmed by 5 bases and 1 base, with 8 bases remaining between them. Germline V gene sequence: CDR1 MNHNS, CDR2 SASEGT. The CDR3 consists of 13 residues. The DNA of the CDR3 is TGTGCCAGCAGTTTACAGGAGAACACTGAAGCTTTCTTT. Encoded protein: CASSLQENTEAFF.

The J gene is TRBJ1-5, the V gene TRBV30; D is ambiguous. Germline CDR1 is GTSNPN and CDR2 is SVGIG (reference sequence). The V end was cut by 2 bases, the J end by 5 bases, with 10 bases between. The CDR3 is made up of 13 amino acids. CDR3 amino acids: CAWSLEGDQPQHF. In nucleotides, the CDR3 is TGTGCCTGGAGTTTGGAGGGAGATCAGCCCCAGCATTTT. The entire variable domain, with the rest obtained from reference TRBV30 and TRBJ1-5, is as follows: SQTIHQWPATLVQPVGSPLSLECTVEGTSNPNLYWYRQAAGRGLQLLFYSVGIGQISSEVPQNLSASRPQDRQFILSSKKLLLSDSGFYLCAWSLEGDQPQHFGDGTRLSIL.

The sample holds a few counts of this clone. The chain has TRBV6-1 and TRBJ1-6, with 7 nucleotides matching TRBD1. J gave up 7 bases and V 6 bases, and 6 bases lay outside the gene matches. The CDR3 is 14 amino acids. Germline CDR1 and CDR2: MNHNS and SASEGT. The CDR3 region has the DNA TGTGCCAGCAGAGGTGGACAGGCAAATTCACCCCTCCACTTT. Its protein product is CASRGGQANSPLHF.

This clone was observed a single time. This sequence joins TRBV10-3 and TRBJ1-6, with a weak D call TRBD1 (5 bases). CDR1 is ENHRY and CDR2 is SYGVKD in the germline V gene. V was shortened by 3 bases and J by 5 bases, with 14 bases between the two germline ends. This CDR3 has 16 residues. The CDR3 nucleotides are TGTGCCATCAGTGAAGGCGGGGGATCGAATAATTCACCCCTCCACTTT. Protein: CAISEGGGSNNSPLHF.

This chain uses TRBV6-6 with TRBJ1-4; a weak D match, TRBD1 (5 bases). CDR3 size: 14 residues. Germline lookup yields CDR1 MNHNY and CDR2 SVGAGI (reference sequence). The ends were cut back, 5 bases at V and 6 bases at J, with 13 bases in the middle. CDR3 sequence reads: CASSPGGSYEKLFF. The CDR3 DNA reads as TGTGCCAGCAGTCCGGGGGGTAGTTATGAAAAACTGTTTTTT.

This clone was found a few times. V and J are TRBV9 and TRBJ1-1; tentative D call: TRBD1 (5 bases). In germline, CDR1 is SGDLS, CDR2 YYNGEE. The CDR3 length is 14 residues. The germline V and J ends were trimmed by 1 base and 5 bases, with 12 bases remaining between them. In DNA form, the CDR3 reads TGTGCCAGCAGCGTATCAGGGCTGGGTACTGAAGCTTTCTTT. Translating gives CASSVSGLGTEAFF. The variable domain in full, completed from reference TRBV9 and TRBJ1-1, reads DSGVTQTPKHLITATGQRVTLRCSPRSGDLSVYWYQQSLDQGLQFLIQYYNGEERAKGNILERFSAQQFPDLHSELNLSSLELGDSALYFCASSVSGLGTEAFFGQGTRLTVV.

The CDR3: CASSYGAGGGYTF. The CDR3 DNA sequence: TGTGCCAGCAGTTACGGGGCAGGGGGTGGCTACACCTTC. This chain joins TRBV6-5 and TRBJ1-2; 7 positions agree with TRBD1. The germline gives CDR1 MNHEY, CDR2 SVGAGI. The CDR3 runs 13 residues. Unmatched junction bases numbered 4, after V lost 2 bases and J lost 7 bases.

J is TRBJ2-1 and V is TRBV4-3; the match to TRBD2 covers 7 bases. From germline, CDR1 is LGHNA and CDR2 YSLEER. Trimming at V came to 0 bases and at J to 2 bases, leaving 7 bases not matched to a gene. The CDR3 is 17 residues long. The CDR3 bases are TGCGCCAGCAGCCAAGATCGTGGGGGGAGGGCCTACAATGAGCAGTTCTTC. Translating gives CASSQDRGGRAYNEQFF.

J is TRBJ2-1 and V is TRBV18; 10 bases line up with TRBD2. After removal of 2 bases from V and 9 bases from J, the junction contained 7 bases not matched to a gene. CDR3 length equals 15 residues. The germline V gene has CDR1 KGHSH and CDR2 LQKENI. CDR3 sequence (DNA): TGTGCCAGCTCACCAAATCTAGCGGGAGCTCTTGAGCAGTTCTTC. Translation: CASSPNLAGALEQFF.

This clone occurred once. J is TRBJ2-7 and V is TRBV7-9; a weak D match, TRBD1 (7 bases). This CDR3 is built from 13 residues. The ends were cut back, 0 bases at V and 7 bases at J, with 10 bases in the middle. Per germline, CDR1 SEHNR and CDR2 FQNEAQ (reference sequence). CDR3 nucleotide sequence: TGTGCCAGCAGCTTAGCGACAGGGAGGGAGCAGTACTTC. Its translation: CASSLATGREQYF.

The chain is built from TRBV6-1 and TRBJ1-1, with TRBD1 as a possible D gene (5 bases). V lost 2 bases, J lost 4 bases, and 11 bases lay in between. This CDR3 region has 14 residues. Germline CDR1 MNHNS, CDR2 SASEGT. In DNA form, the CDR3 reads TGTGCCAGCAGTGAAAGGCAGGGAGGCACTGAAGCTTTCTTT. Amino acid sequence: CASSERQGGTEAFF.

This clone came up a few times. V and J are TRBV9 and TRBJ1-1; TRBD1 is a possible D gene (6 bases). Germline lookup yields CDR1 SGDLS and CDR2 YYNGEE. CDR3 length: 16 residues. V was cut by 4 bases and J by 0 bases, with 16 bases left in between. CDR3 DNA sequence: TGTGCCAGCAGCCCCGGGGAAGGGGGATTGAACACTGAAGCTTTCTTT. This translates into CASSPGEGGLNTEAFF.

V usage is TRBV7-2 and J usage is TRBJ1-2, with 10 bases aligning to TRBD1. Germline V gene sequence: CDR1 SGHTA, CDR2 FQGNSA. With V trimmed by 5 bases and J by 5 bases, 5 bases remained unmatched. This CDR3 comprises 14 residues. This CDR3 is CASSLGDRGYGYTF. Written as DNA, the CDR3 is TGTGCCAGCAGCCTAGGGGACAGGGGATATGGCTACACCTTC.

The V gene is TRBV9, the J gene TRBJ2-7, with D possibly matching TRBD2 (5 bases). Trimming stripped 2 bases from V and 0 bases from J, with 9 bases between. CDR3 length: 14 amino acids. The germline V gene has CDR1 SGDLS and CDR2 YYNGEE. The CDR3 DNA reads TGTGCCAGCAGCGTGTGGGAGAGCTCCTACGAGCAGTACTTC. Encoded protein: CASSVWESSYEQYF.

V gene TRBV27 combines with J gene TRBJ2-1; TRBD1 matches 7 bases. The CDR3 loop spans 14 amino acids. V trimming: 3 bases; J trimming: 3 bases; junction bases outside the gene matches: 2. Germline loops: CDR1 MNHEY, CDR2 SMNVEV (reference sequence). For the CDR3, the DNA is TGTGCCAGCAGTTTTGGACAGGACTACAATGAGCAGTTCTTC. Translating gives CASSFGQDYNEQFF.

The CDR3 spells CASSMGQGAPIYNEQFF. The CDR3, as DNA: TGTGCCAGTAGTATGGGACAGGGCGCCCCGATTTACAATGAGCAGTTCTTC. The genes are TRBV19 and TRBJ2-1; 9 bases map to TRBD1. The CDR3 extends over 17 amino acids. Germline V gene lookup returns CDR1 LNHDA and CDR2 SQIVND (reference sequence). V was clipped by 3 bases and J by 4 bases; unmatched bases: 10.

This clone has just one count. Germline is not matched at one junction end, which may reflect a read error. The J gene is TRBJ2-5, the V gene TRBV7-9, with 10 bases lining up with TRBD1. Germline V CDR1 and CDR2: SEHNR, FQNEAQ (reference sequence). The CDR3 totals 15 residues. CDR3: CSSSTGTGVQETQYF. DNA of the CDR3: TGTTCCAGCAGCACCGGGACAGGGGTTCAAGAGACCCAGTACTTC.

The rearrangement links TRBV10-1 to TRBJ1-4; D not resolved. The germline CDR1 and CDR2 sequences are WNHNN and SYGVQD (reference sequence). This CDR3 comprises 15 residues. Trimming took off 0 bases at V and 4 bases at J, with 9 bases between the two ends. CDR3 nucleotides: TGCGCCAGCAGTGAGTCTGGAGAGGGTAATGAAAAACTGTTTTTT. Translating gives CASSESGEGNEKLFF.

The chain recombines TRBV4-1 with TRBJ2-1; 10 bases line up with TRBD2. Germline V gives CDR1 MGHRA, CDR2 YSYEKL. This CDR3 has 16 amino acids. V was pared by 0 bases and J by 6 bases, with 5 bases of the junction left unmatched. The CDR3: CASSQEPAGGLNEQFF. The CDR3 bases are TGCGCCAGCAGCCAAGAGCCAGCGGGGGGGCTCAATGAGCAGTTCTTC.

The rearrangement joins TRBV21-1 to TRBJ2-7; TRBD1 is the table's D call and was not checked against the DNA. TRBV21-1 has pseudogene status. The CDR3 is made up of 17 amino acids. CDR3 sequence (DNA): TGTGCCAGCAGCAAAGTTAGGCCGACAGGGCTCTCCTACGAGCAGTACTTC. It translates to CASSKVRPTGLSYEQYF.

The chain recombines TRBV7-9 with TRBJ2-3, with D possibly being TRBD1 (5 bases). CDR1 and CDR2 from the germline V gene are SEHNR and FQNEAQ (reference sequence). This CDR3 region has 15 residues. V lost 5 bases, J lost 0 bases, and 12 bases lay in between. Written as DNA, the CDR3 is TGTGCCAGCAGCCGGACACCCTTGAGCACAGATACGCAGTATTTT. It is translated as CASSRTPLSTDTQYF.

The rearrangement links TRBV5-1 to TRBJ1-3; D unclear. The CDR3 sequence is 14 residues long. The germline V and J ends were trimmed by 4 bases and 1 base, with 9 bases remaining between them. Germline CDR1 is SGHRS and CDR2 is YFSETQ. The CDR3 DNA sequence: TGCGCCAGCAGCGACACAGTTTCTGGAAACACCATATATTTT. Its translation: CASSDTVSGNTIYF. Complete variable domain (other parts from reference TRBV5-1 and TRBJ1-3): KAGVTQTPRYLIKTRGQQVTLSCSPISGHRSVSWYQQTPGQGLQFLFEYFSETQRNKGNFPGRFSGRQFSNSRSEMNVSTLELGDSALYLCASSDTVSGNTIYFGEGSWLTVV.

The CDR3 nucleotides are TGTGCCAGCAGCCAAGGGAGCATCGGTCCGTACTATGGCTACACCTTC. Translation gives CASSQGSIGPYYGYTF. The V call is TRBV14, the J call TRBJ1-2; D call uncertain. Germline V gene data show CDR1 as SGHDN and CDR2 as FVKESK. There are 16 residues in the CDR3. Deletions cut 1 base from V and 3 bases from J, with 15 bases between.